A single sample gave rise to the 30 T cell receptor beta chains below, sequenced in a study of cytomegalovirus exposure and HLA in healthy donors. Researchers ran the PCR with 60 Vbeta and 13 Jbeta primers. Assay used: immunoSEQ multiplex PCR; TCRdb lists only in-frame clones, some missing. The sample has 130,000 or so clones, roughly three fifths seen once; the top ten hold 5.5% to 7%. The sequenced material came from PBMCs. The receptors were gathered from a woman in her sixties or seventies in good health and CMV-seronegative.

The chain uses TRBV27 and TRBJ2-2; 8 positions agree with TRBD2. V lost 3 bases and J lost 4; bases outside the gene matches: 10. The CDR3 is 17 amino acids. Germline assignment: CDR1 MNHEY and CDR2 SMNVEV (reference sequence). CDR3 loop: CASSFSGGSRSTGELFF. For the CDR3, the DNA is TGTGCCAGCAGTTTTTCGGGAGGGAGCCGTTCCACCGGGGAGCTGTTTTTT.

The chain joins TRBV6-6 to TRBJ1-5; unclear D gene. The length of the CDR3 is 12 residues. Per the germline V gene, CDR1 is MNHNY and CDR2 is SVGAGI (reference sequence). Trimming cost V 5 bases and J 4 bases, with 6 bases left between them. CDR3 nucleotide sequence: TGTGCCAGCAGTGGCGGAAATCAGCCCCAGCATTTT. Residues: CASSGGNQPQHF.

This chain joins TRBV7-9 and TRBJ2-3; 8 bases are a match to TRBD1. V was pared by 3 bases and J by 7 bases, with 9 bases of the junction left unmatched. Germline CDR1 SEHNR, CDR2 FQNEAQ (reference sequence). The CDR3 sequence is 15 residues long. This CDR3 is CASSLGTGPRHTQYF. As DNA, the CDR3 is TGTGCCAGCAGCTTGGGGACAGGACCCAGACATACGCAGTATTTT.

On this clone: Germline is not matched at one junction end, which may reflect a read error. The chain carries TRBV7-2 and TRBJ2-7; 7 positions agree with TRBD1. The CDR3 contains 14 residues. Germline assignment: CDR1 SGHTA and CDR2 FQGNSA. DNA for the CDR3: TGTGCCAGCAGCTTACGACAGGGCACCTACGGGCAGTACTTC. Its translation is CASSLRQGTYGQYF.

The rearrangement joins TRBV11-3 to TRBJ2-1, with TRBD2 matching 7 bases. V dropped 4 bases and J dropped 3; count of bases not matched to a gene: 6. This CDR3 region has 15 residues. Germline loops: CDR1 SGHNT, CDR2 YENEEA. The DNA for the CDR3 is TGTGCCAGCAGCTCCGGACTAGAGGTCTACAATGAGCAGTTCTTC. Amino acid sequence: CASSSGLEVYNEQFF.

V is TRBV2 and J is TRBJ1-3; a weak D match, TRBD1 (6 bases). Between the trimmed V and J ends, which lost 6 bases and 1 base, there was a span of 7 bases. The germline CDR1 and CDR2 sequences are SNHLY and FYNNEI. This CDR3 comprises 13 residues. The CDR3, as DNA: TGTGCCAGCAGCAGGGGATCTGGAAACACCATATATTTT. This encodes CASSRGSGNTIYF.

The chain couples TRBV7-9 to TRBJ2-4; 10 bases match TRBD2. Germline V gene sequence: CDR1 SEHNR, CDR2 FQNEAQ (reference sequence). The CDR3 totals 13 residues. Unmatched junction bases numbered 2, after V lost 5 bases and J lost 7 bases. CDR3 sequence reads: CASSSSGRNIQYF. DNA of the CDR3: TGTGCCAGCAGCAGTAGCGGGAGGAACATTCAGTACTTC. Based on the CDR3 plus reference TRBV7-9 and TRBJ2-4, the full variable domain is DTGVSQNPRHKITKRGQNVTFRCDPISEHNRLYWYRQTLGQGPEFLTYFQNEAQLEKSRLLSDRFSAERPKGSFSTLEIQRTEQGDSAMYLCASSSSGRNIQYFGAGTRLSVL.

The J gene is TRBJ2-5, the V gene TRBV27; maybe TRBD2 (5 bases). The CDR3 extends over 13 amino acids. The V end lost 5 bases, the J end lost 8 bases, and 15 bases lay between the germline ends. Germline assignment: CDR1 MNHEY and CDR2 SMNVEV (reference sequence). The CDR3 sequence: CASSLTSRGTQYF. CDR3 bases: TGTGCCAGCAGTCTAACCTCCCGGGGAACCCAGTACTTC.

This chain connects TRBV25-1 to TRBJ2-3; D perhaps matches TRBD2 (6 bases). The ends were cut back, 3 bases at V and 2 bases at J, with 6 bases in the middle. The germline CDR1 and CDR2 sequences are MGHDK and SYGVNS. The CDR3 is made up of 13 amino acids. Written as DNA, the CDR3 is TGTGCCAGCAGTGAGCGGGACACAGATACGCAGTATTTT. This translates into CASSERDTDTQYF.

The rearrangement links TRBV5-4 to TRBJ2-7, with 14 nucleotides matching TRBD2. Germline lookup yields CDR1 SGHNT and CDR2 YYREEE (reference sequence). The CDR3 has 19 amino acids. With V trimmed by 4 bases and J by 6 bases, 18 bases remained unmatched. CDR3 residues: CASSPQGTSGRKGTREQYF. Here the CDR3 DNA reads TGTGCCAGCAGCCCACAGGGGACTAGCGGGAGAAAGGGTACCCGCGAGCAGTACTTC.

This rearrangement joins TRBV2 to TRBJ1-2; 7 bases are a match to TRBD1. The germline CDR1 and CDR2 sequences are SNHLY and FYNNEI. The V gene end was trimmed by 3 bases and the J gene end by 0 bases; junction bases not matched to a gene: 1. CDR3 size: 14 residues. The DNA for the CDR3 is TGTGCCAGCAGTGAGACAGGGTCTAACTATGGCTACACCTTC. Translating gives CASSETGSNYGYTF. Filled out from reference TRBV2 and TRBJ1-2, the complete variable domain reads EPEVTQTPSHQVTQMGQEVILRCVPISNHLYFYWYRQILGQKVEFLVSFYNNEISEKSEIFDDQFSVERPDGSNFTLKIRSTKLEDSAMYFCASSETGSNYGYTFGSGTRLTVV.

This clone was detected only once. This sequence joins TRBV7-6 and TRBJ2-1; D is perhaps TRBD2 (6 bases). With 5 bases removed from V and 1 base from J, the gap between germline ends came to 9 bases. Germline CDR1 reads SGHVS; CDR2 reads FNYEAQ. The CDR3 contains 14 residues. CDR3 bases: TGTGCCAGCAGCCCTAGCGCATCCTACAATGAGCAGTTCTTC. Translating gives CASSPSASYNEQFF.

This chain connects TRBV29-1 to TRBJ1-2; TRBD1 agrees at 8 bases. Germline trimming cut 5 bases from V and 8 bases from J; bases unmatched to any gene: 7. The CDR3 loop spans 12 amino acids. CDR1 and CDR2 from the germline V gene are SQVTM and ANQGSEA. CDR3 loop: CSVTDRVGGYTF. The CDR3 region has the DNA TGCAGCGTTACGGACAGGGTGGGGGGCTACACCTTC.

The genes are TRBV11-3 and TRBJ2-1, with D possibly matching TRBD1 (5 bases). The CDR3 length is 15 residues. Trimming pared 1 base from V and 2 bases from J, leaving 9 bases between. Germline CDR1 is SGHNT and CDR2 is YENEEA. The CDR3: CASSLGDRTYNEQFF. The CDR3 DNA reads TGTGCCAGCAGCTTAGGTGACAGAACCTACAATGAGCAGTTCTTC.

This CDR3 reads CTSSHGTSFKTQYF. CDR3 DNA sequence: TGCACCAGCAGCCACGGGACTAGCTTCAAGACCCAGTACTTC. This chain connects TRBV1 to TRBJ2-5; the D call TRBD2 from the table was never checked on the DNA. TRBV1 is a documented pseudogene. The CDR3 sequence is 14 residues long.

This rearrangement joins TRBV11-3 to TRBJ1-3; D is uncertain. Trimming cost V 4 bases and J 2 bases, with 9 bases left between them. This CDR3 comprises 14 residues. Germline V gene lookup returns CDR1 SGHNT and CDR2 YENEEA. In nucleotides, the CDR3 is TGTGCCAGCAGCTCGGGAGGGACTGGAAACACCATATATTTT. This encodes CASSSGGTGNTIYF.

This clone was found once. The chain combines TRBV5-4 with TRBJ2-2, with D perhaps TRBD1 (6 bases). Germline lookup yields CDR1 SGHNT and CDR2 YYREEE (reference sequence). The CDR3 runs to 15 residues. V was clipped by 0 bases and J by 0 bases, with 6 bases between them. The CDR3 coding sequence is TGTGCCAGCAGCTTGGACAGGGCGAACACCGGGGAGCTGTTTTTT. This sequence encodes CASSLDRANTGELFF.

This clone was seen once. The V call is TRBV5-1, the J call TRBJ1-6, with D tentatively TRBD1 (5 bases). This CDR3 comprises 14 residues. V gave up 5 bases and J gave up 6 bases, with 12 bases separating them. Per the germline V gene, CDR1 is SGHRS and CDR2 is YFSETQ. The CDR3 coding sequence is TGCGCCAGCAGTCAGGGAACAGTTAATTCACCCCTCCACTTT. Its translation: CASSQGTVNSPLHF.

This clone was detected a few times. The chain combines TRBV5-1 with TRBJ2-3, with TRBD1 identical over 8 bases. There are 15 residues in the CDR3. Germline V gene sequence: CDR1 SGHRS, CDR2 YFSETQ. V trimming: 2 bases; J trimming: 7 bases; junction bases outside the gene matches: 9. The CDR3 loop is CASSFQDRVGNTQYF. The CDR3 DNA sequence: TGCGCCAGCAGCTTCCAGGACAGGGTGGGCAATACGCAGTATTTT.

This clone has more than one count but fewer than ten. CDR3 residues: CASSGVRGLRGQPQHF. The CDR3 DNA reads as TGTGCCAGTAGTGGGGTCAGGGGATTACGTGGACAGCCCCAGCATTTT. V and J are TRBV19 and TRBJ1-5; D might be TRBD1 (6 bases). The CDR3 is made up of 16 amino acids. V was trimmed by 5 bases and J by 7 bases, leaving 21 bases between them. The germline CDR1 and CDR2 sequences are LNHDA and SQIVND (reference sequence).

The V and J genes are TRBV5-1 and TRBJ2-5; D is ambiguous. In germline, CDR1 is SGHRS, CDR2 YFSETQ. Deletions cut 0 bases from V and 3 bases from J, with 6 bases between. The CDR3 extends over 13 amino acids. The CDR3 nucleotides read TGCGCCAGCAGCTTGGGGGCAGAAGAGACCCAGTACTTC. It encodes CASSLGAEETQYF.

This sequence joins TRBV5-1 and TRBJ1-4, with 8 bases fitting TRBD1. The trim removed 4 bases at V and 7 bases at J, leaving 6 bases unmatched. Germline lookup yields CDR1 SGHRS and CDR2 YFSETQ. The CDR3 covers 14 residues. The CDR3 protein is CASSADRVGEKLFF. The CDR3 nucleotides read TGCGCCAGCAGCGCGGACAGGGTGGGTGAAAAACTGTTTTTT.

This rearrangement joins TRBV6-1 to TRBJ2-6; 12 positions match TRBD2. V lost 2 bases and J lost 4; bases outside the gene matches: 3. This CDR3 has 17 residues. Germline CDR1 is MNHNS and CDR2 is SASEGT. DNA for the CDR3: TGTGCCAGCAGTGAACTAGCGGGGGGGCTCGGGGCCAACGTCCTGACTTTC. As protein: CASSELAGGLGANVLTF.

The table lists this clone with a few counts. CDR3: CAWSVPHLRGANTGELFF. Written as DNA, the CDR3 is TGTGCCTGGAGTGTACCCCACCTTCGGGGGGCGAACACCGGGGAGCTGTTTTTT. V usage is TRBV30 and J usage is TRBJ2-2, with 7 bases identical to TRBD2. This CDR3 region has 18 residues. Germline V CDR1 and CDR2: GTSNPN, SVGIG (reference sequence). J lost 0 bases, V lost 0 bases, and 10 bases had no gene match.

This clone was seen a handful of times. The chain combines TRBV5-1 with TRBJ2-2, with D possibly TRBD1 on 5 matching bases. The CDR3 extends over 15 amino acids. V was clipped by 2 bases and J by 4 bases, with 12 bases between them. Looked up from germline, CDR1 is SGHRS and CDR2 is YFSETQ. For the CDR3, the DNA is TGCGCCAGCAGCTTTTCTGCCCAGGGCACCGGGGAGCTGTTTTTT. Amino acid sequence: CASSFSAQGTGELFF. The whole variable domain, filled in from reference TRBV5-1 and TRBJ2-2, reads KAGVTQTPRYLIKTRGQQVTLSCSPISGHRSVSWYQQTPGQGLQFLFEYFSETQRNKGNFPGRFSGRQFSNSRSEMNVSTLELGDSALYLCASSFSAQGTGELFFGEGSRLTVL.

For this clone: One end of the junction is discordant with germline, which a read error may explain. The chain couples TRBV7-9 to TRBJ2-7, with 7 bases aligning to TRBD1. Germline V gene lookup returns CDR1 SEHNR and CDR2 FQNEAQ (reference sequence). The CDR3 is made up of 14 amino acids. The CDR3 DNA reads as TGTTCCAGCAGCCAGGCGACAGGGACCTACGAGCAGTACTTC. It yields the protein CSSSQATGTYEQYF.

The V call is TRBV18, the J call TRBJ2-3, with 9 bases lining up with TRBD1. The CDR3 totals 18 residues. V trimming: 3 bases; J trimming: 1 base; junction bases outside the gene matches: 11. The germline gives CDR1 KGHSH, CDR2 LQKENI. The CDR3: CASSPLSITGGGTDTQYF. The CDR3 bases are TGTGCCAGCTCACCCCTATCAATAACAGGGGGCGGCACAGATACGCAGTATTTT.

CDR3 loop: CASSLRSGETQYF. The CDR3 DNA follows: TGTGCCAGCAGCTTGCGGTCTGGTGAGACCCAGTACTTC. This chain links TRBV5-4 with TRBJ2-5; no reliable D call. The germline V and J ends were trimmed by 1 base and 5 bases, with 9 bases remaining between them. Germline-derived CDR1 and CDR2 are SGHNT and YYREEE (reference sequence). The CDR3 consists of 13 residues.

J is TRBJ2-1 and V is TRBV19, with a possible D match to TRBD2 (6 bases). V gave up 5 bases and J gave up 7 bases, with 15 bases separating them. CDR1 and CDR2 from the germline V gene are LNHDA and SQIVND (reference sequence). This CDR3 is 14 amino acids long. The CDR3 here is CASSQAGKMNEQFF. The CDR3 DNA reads TGTGCCAGTAGTCAGGCGGGGAAGATGAATGAGCAGTTCTTC.

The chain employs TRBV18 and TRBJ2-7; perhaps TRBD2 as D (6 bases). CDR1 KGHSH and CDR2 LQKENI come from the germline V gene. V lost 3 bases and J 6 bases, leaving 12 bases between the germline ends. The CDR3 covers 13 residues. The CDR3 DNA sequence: TGTGCCAGCTCACCCAGGGACTTTTCCGAGCAGTACTTC. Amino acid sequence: CASSPRDFSEQYF.